This TCR beta chain is drawn from a study of tumor and adjacent non-tumor tissue in lung cancer. Study summary: On average, productive TCRbeta reads reached a few million per sample.

Germline loops: CDR1 DFQATT, CDR2 SNEGSKA (reference sequence). CDR3 length: 12 residues. The V gene lost 4 bases and the J gene lost 6 bases, with 12 bases spanning the gap. Findings and limits, study-wide: Tumor TCR diversity, when higher, was linked to shorter survival.

TCRbeta libraries were built with three rounds of nested PCR, modified from ARM-PCR. One entry per CDR3 protein results from TCRdb running MiXCR on the multiplex PCR reads. Of 120,000 or so distinct CDR3 sequences detected, 60% to 70% appear once; the ten largest clones hold 10% to 15%. No cell sorting was done before RNA was extracted from the tissue. Between August and November 2014, newly diagnosed, chemotherapy-naive lung cancer patients underwent thoracic surgery in China. This clonotype appeared a few times. Its antigen is currently unknown. A much larger clone sits a single nucleotide away, making a read error possible.

This chain links TRBV20-1 with TRBJ1-2; no clear D gene. The material sequenced was lung tumor tissue. This clonotype originated in a man aged 30 to 39 with non-small cell lung cancer. This CDR3 is CSATVGGDGYTF. CDR3 DNA: TGCAGTGCTACGGTAGGAGGAGATGGCTACACCTTC.